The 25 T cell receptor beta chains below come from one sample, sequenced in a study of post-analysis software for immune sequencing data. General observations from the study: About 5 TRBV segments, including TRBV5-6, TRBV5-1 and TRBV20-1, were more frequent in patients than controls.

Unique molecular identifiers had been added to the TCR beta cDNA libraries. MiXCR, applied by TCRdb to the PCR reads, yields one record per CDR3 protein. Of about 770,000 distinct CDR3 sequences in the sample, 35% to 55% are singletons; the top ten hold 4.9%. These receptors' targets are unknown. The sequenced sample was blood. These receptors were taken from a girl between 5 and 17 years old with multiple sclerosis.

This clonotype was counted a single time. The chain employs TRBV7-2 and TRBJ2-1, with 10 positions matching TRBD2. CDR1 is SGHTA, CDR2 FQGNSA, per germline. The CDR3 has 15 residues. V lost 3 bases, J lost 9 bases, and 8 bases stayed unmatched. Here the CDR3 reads CASSFGTSGVGEQFF. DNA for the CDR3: TGTGCCAGCAGCTTTGGTACTAGCGGGGTGGGTGAGCAGTTCTTC.

CDR3 in DNA: TGCGCCAGCAGCCGGAAGTGGGCCAGCCCTGAAAAACTGTTTTTT. It yields the protein CASSRKWASPEKLFF. The rearrangement links TRBV4-3 to TRBJ1-4; no reliable D call. Germline V lookup: CDR1 LGHNA, CDR2 YSLEER. Between the trimmed V and J ends, which lost 4 bases and 7 bases, there was a span of 16 bases. The CDR3 sequence is 15 residues long.

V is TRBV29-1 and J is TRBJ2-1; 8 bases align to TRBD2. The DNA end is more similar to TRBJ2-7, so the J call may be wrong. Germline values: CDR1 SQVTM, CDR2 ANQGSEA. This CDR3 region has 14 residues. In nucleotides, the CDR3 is TGCAGCGTCCAGAGCGGGGGACCCTACAATGAGCAGTACTTC. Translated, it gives CSVQSGGPYNEQYF.

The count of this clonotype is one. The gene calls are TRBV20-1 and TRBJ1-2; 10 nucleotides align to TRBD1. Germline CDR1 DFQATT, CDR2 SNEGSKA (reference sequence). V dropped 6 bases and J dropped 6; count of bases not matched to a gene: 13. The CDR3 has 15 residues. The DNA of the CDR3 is TGCAGTGCGTCCGGGACAGGGGACAGGCTGGATGGCTACACCTTC. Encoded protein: CSASGTGDRLDGYTF.

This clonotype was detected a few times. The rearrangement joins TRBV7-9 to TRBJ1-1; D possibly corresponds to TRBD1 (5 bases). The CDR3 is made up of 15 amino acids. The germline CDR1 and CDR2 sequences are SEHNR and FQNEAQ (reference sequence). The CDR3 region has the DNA TGTGTCACGACAGCCCTCGGGATCGACAGAGAGGAAGCTTTCTTT. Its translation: CVTTALGIDREEAFF. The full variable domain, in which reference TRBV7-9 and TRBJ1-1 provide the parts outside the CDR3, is DTGVSQNPRHKITKRGQNVTFRCDPISEHNRLYWYRQTLGQGPEFLTYFQNEAQLEKSRLLSDRFSAERPKGSFSTLEIQRTEQGDSAMYLCVTTALGIDREEAFFGQGTRLTVV.

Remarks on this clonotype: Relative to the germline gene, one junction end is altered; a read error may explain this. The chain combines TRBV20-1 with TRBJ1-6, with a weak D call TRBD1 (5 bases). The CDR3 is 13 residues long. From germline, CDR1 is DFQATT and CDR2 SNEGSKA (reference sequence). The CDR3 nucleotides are TGCGGTGCTCCGGGACGGCCTAATTCACCCCTCCACTTT. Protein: CGAPGRPNSPLHF.

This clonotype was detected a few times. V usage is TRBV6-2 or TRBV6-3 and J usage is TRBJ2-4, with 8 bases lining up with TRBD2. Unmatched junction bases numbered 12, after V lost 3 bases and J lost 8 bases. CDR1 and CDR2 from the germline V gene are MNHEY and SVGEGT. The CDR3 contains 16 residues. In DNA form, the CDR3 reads TGTGCCAGCAGTTATTGGGGCGGTGCGGGAGGAGACATTCAGTACTTC. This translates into CASSYWGGAGGDIQYF.

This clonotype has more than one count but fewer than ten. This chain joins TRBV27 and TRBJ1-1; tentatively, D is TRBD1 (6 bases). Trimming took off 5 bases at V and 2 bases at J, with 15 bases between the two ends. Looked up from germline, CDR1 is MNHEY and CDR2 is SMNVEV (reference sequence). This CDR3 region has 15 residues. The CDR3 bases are TGTGCCAGCAGTATCACAGGGCTCCCAAACACTGAAGCTTTCTTT. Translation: CASSITGLPNTEAFF.

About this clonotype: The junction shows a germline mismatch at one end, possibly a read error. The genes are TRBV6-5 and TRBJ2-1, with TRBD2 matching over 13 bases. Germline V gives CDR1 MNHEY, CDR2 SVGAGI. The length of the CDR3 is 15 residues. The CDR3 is CANSQGLAGTSWQFF. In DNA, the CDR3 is TGTGCCAACAGTCAGGGACTAGCGGGAACTTCCTGGCAGTTCTTC.

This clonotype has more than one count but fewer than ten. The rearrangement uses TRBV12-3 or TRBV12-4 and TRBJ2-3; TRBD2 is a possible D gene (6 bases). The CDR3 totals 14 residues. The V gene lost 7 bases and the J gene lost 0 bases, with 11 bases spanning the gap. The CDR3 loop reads CASNPRGSTDTQYF. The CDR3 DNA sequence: TGTGCCAGCAACCCCCGGGGGAGCACAGATACGCAGTATTTT.

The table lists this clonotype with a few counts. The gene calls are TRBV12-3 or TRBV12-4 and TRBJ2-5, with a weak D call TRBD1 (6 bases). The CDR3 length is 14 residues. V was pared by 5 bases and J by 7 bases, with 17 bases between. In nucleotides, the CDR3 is TGTGCCAGCAGTCCGGGGACACCACAGGGGACCCAGTACTTC. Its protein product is CASSPGTPQGTQYF.

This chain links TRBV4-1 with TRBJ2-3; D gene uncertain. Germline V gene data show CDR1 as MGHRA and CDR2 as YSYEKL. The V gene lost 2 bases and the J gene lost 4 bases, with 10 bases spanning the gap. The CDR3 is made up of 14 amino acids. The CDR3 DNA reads TGCGCCAGCAGCCAACCTGACCAGGCAGATACGCAGTATTTT. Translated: CASSQPDQADTQYF.

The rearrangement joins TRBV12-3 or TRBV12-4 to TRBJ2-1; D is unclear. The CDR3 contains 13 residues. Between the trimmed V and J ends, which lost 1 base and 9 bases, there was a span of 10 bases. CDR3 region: CASSLGLEFEQFF. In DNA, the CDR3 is TGTGCCAGCAGTTTAGGGCTAGAGTTTGAGCAGTTCTTC.

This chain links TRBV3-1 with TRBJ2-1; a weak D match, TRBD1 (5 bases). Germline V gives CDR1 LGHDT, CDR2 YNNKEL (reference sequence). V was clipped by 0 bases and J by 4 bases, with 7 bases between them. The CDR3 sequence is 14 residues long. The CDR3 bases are TGTGCCAGCAGCCAAGAGACAGTATACAATGAGCAGTTCTTC. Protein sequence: CASSQETVYNEQFF.

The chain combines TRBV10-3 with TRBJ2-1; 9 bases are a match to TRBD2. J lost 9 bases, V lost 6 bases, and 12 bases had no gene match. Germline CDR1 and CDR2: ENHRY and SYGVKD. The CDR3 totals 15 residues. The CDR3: CAIRAGGRAPTEQFF. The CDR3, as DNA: TGTGCCATCAGGGCTGGCGGGAGGGCCCCCACTGAGCAGTTCTTC.

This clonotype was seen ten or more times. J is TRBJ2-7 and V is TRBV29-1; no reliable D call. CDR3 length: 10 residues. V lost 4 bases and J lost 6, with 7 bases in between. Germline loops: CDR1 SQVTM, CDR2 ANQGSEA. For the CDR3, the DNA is TGCAGCGTTGGAGGTCTCGAGCAGTACTTC. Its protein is CSVGGLEQYF.

The DNA of the CDR3 is TGTGCCAGCAGTTACCGGACTAGCGGCGCTGCAGATACGCAGTATTTT. It is translated as CASSYRTSGAADTQYF. The genes are TRBV6-5 and TRBJ2-3, with 10 bases that match TRBD2. CDR3 length: 16 residues. The J segment lost 4 bases and the V segment lost 2 bases, leaving 6 bases of the junction unmatched. Germline V CDR1 and CDR2: MNHEY, SVGAGI.

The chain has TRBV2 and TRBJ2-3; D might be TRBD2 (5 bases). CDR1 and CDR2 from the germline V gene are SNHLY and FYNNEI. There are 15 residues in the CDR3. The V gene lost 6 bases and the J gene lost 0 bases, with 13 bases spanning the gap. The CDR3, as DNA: TGTGCCAGCAGCGGACTTGGTTCTAGCACAGATACGCAGTATTTT. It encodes CASSGLGSSTDTQYF.

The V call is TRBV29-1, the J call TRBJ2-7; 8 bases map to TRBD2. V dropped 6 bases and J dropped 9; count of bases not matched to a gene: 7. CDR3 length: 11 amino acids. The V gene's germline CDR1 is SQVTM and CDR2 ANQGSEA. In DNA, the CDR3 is TGCAGCGTGGCCTCGGGGGGGGTGCAGTACTTC. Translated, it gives CSVASGGVQYF.

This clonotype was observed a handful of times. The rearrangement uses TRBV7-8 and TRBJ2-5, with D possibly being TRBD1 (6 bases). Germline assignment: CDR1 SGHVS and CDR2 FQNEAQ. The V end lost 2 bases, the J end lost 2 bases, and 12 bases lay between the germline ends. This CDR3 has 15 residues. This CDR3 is CASSLSGQFQETQYF. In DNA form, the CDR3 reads TGTGCCAGCAGCTTATCTGGACAGTTTCAAGAGACCCAGTACTTC.

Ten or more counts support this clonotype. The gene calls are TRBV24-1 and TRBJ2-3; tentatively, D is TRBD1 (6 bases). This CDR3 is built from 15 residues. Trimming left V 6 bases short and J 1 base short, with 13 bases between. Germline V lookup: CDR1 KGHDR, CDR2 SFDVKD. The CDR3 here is CATSWGQDRTDTQYF. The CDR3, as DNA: TGTGCCACCAGTTGGGGGCAGGACCGCACAGATACGCAGTATTTT.

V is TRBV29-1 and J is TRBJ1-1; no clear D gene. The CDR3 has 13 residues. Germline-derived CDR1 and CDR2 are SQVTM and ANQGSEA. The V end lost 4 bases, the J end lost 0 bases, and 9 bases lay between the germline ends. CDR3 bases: TGCAGCGTTGTAAACCCCATGAACACTGAAGCTTTCTTT. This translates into CSVVNPMNTEAFF.

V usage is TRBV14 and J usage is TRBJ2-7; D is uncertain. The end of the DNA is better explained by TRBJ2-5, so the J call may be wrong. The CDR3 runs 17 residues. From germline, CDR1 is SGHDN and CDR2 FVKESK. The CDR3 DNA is TGTGCCAGCAGCCAAGATAGGACGGGCAGCCAAAAAGAGACCCAGTACTTC. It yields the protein CASSQDRTGSQKETQYF.

CDR3 amino acids: CASSLSPAGNEQYF. CDR3 DNA sequence: TGTGCCAGCAGTTTATCGCCAGCGGGAAACGAGCAGTACTTC. The V call is TRBV27, the J call TRBJ2-7; 7 bases align to TRBD2. The germline V gene encodes CDR1 MNHEY and CDR2 SMNVEV (reference sequence). J gave up 5 bases and V 0 bases, and 4 bases lay outside the gene matches. The CDR3 is made up of 14 amino acids.

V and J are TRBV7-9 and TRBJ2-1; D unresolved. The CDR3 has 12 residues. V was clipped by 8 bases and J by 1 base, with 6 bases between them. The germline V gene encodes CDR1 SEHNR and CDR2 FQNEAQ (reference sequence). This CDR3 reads CASLGSYNEQFF. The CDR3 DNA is TGTGCCAGCCTAGGTTCCTACAATGAGCAGTTCTTC.